Following are 7 T cell receptor beta chains from one sample sequenced in a study of T cells in Graves' hyperthyroidism and ophthalmopathy. RNA transcripts were the template for amplifying TCR beta CDR3 regions. First-round RT-PCR with HTBI primers amplified the TCR CDR3 region. TCRdb reprocessed the multiplex PCR reads via MiXCR and lists one record per CDR3 protein. The profile shows hundreds of thousands of distinct CDR3 sequences, about 16% of them singletons. The sample consisted of blood. The receptor set was obtained from a woman aged 30 to 39 with Graves' hyperthyroidism.

This clonotype was seen repeatedly, ten times or more. CDR3 residues: CASRVGGANQPQHF. The CDR3, as DNA: TGTGCCAGCAGGGTCGGGGGGGCGAATCAGCCCCAGCATTTT. The chain links TRBV28 to TRBJ1-5; D is perhaps TRBD1 (6 bases). CDR1 is MDHEN, CDR2 SYDVKM, per germline. This CDR3 region has 14 residues. Trimming cost V 6 bases and J 4 bases, with 13 bases left between them.

This chain links TRBV7-2 with TRBJ2-5; 15 bases line up with TRBD2. V lost 3 bases and J lost 5; bases outside the gene matches: 10. CDR1 SGHTA and CDR2 FQGNSA come from the germline V gene. The CDR3 runs to 18 residues. CDR3 nucleotide sequence: TGTGCCAGCAGCTTCGGACTAGCGGGAGGGGCGGCGGGGGAGACCCAGTACTTC. This encodes CASSFGLAGGAAGETQYF.

V is TRBV4-1 and J is TRBJ2-1, with 10 bases matching TRBD2. The germline V gene has CDR1 MGHRA and CDR2 YSYEKL. The V gene end was trimmed by 0 bases and the J gene end by 7 bases; junction bases not matched to a gene: 9. The CDR3 runs 17 residues. CDR3 loop: CASSQEGRASGRNEQFF. CDR3 bases: TGCGCCAGCAGCCAAGAGGGGCGGGCTAGCGGGAGAAATGAGCAGTTCTTC.

As concerns this clonotype: A much larger clone lies one base from this, so it may be a read error. V gene TRBV6-2 or TRBV6-3 combines with J gene TRBJ2-2; tentatively, D is TRBD1 (6 bases). CDR3 length: 13 residues. Germline V gene lookup returns CDR1 MNHEY and CDR2 SVGEGT. The DNA of the CDR3 is TGTGCCACGACAGGAGCGAACATCGGGGAGCTGTTTTTT. This translates into CATTGANIGELFF.

CDR3 sequence: CASSQGIIGETQYF. The CDR3 DNA reads as TGCGCCAGCAGCCAAGGGATCATCGGAGAGACCCAGTACTTC. The chain has TRBV4-1 and TRBJ2-5; D is ambiguous. V was shortened by 1 base and J by 4 bases, with 10 bases between the two germline ends. Germline CDR1 and CDR2: MGHRA and YSYEKL. The CDR3 is 14 amino acids.

This clonotype was detected ten times or more. The rearrangement links TRBV28 to TRBJ2-7, with TRBD2 identical over 9 bases. Germline values: CDR1 MDHEN, CDR2 SYDVKM. Trimming cost V 6 bases and J 2 bases; bases outside gene matches: 11. The CDR3 loop spans 16 amino acids. The CDR3 DNA reads TGTGCCAGCAGCCGGGGTTCTAGCGGGGAGCCCTACGAGCAGTACTTC. Residues: CASSRGSSGEPYEQYF.

This clonotype was counted only a few times. The CDR3 region has the DNA TGCAGTGCTAGTGAGGGGGTGAGATATGAGCAGTTCTTC. This codes for CSASEGVRYEQFF. This chain links TRBV20-1 with TRBJ2-1; D perhaps matches TRBD1 (6 bases). CDR1 and CDR2 from the germline V gene are DFQATT and SNEGSKA (reference sequence). V lost 3 bases to trimming and J lost 8 bases, with 14 bases between them. The CDR3 extends over 13 amino acids.